Listed here are 20 T cell receptor beta chains from one sample, sequenced in a study of technical replicates of blood from a handful of donors. Data came from immunoSEQ multiplex PCR; TCRdb stores just in-frame clones and leaves some out. In the table there are some 12,000 clones, 79% of which are singletons. Sequenced: PBMCs. These receptor sequences come from a human donor in good health.

The chain joins TRBV5-1 to TRBJ2-7, with D maybe TRBD2 (6 bases). CDR1 is SGHRS and CDR2 is YFSETQ in the germline V gene. The CDR3 consists of 16 residues. The V end was cut by 0 bases, the J end by 2 bases, with 15 bases between. The CDR3 here is CASSLEGGEVPYEQYF. CDR3 coding DNA: TGCGCCAGCAGCTTGGAGGGCGGGGAGGTGCCCTACGAGCAGTACTTC. The full variable domain, its missing parts supplied by reference TRBV5-1 and TRBJ2-7, is KAGVTQTPRYLIKTRGQQVTLSCSPISGHRSVSWYQQTPGQGLQFLFEYFSETQRNKGNFPGRFSGRQFSNSRSEMNVSTLELGDSALYLCASSLEGGEVPYEQYFGPGTRLTVT.

The V call is TRBV6-4, the J call TRBJ2-1, with 9 positions matching TRBD1. The germline gives CDR1 MRHNA, CDR2 SNTAGT. The CDR3 is 15 amino acids. V lost 0 bases to trimming and J lost 7 bases; unmatched junction nucleotides: 4. The CDR3 spells CASSDSMTGGNEQFF. CDR3 coding DNA: TGTGCCAGCAGTGACTCGATGACAGGGGGTAATGAGCAGTTCTTC.

The CDR3 DNA reads TGTGCCAGCAGCATTAGTGGGGGCCCAGGTATCGGCAATCAGCCCCAGCATTTT. Translating gives CASSISGGPGIGNQPQHF. The chain combines TRBV7-2 with TRBJ1-5; D is possibly TRBD1 (6 bases). Germline-derived CDR1 and CDR2 are SGHTA and FQGNSA. The V and J ends lost 5 bases and 2 bases respectively, with 22 bases between them. This CDR3 has 18 amino acids.

The V call is TRBV7-6, the J call TRBJ2-1; D is possibly TRBD2 (6 bases). CDR1 and CDR2 (germline): SGHVS, FNYEAQ. The CDR3 spans 14 residues. The V end was cut by 0 bases, the J end by 8 bases, with 11 bases between. The CDR3 loop is CASSLAPSADEQFF. CDR3 DNA sequence: TGTGCCAGCAGCTTAGCCCCTAGCGCGGATGAGCAGTTCTTC. The variable domain in full, with the rest retrieved from reference TRBV7-6 and TRBJ2-1, is GAGVSQSPRYKVTKRGQDVALRCDPISGHVSLYWYRQALGQGPEFLTYFNYEAQQDKSGLPNDRFSAERPEGSISTLTIQRTEQRDSAMYRCASSLAPSADEQFFGPGTRLTVL.

The CDR3 DNA is TGTGCCAGCAGCCGTCAGGGGTCCCTTCGCGAGCAGTACTTC. Protein sequence: CASSRQGSLREQYF. This chain links TRBV14 with TRBJ2-7; possible D gene TRBD1, 6 bases. The CDR3 sequence is 14 residues long. Per the germline V gene, CDR1 is SGHDN and CDR2 is FVKESK. V lost 4 bases and J lost 6, with 16 bases in between.

The chain links TRBV30 to TRBJ2-7; 9 nucleotides line up with TRBD1. Trimming removed 5 bases from V and 1 base from J; junction bases left unmatched: 6. This CDR3 contains 14 residues. The germline V gene encodes CDR1 GTSNPN and CDR2 SVGIG (reference sequence). This chain's CDR3 is CAWSRQGVSYEQYF. CDR3 bases: TGTGCCTGGTCGAGACAGGGGGTTTCCTACGAGCAGTACTTC.

The gene calls are TRBV5-8 and TRBJ2-2; 8 bases line up with TRBD1. Germline CDR1 and CDR2: SGHTS and YDEGEE. V shed 4 bases, J shed 3 bases, and the junction held 5 bases outside the gene matches. This CDR3 is 15 amino acids long. The CDR3 loop is CASSVHRGYTGELFF. The CDR3 DNA follows: TGTGCCAGCAGCGTGCACAGGGGGTACACCGGGGAGCTGTTTTTT. Together with reference TRBV5-8 and TRBJ2-2, the CDR3 gives the full variable domain: EAGVTQSPTHLIKTRGQQATLRCSPISGHTSVYWYQQALGLGLQFLLWYDEGEERNRGNFPPRFSGRQFPNYSSELNVNALELEDSALYLCASSVHRGYTGELFFGEGSRLTVL.

This clone appeared a single time. This chain connects TRBV6-5 to TRBJ1-1, with D maybe TRBD1 (5 bases). Trimming removed 5 bases from V and 7 bases from J, with 20 bases in between. The CDR3 has 15 amino acids. Germline V gene sequence: CDR1 MNHEY, CDR2 SVGAGI. Here the CDR3 reads CASSGVNAGRNEAFF. The CDR3 nucleotides are TGTGCCAGCAGTGGCGTTAACGCGGGACGTAATGAAGCTTTCTTT.

This clone was detected only a few times. The V call is TRBV6-5, the J call TRBJ2-7; D unresolved. Deletions cut 2 bases from V and 4 bases from J, with 12 bases between. Looked up from germline, CDR1 is MNHEY and CDR2 is SVGAGI. The CDR3 length is 14 residues. The CDR3 reads CASSYLGDSYEQYF. CDR3 DNA: TGTGCCAGCAGTTACCTCGGAGACTCATACGAGCAGTACTTC.

The genes are TRBV2 and TRBJ1-4; tentatively, D is TRBD1 (5 bases). Between the trimmed V and J ends, which lost 8 bases and 7 bases, there was a span of 17 bases. Germline values: CDR1 SNHLY, CDR2 FYNNEI. The CDR3 is 14 amino acids. CDR3 sequence reads: CASYGQGIAEKLFF. For the CDR3, the DNA is TGTGCCAGCTATGGGCAGGGCATAGCTGAAAAACTGTTTTTT.

This sequence joins TRBV2 and TRBJ2-5; a possible D gene is TRBD1 (6 bases). Germline V gene data show CDR1 as SNHLY and CDR2 as FYNNEI. The CDR3 covers 14 residues. Between the trimmed V and J ends, which lost 6 bases and 5 bases, there was a span of 16 bases. This CDR3 reads CASSDGQFGETQYF. For the CDR3, the DNA is TGTGCCAGCAGCGATGGACAGTTTGGGGAGACCCAGTACTTC. The full variable domain, in which reference TRBV2 and TRBJ2-5 provide the parts outside the CDR3, is EPEVTQTPSHQVTQMGQEVILRCVPISNHLYFYWYRQILGQKVEFLVSFYNNEISEKSEIFDDQFSVERPDGSNFTLKIRSTKLEDSAMYFCASSDGQFGETQYFGPGTRLLVL.

This clone was recorded only once. The V gene is TRBV20-1, the J gene TRBJ2-7; D unresolved. CDR1 and CDR2 from the germline V gene are DFQATT and SNEGSKA (reference sequence). Trimming left V 0 bases short and J 9 bases short, with 9 bases between. CDR3 length equals 11 residues. For the CDR3, the DNA is TGCAGTGCTAGAGATAGTGGTAGGCAGTACTTC. As protein: CSARDSGRQYF.

This clone was counted a single time. The genes are TRBV28 and TRBJ2-5; D unclear. V was pared by 7 bases and J by 0 bases, with 9 bases between. CDR3 length: 13 residues. Germline loops: CDR1 MDHEN, CDR2 SYDVKM. The CDR3 is CASTAGYQETQYF. DNA of the CDR3: TGTGCCAGCACCGCAGGATACCAAGAGACCCAGTACTTC.

The rearrangement uses TRBV5-5 and TRBJ1-4; no clear D. The CDR3 totals 13 residues. Germline V gene lookup returns CDR1 SGHKS and CDR2 YYEKEE (reference sequence). V was pared by 6 bases and J by 0 bases, with 6 bases between. The CDR3 spells CASTDSTNEKLFF. The CDR3 coding sequence is TGTGCCAGCACAGATTCAACTAATGAAAAACTGTTTTTT.

This clone came up once. V usage is TRBV5-1 and J usage is TRBJ2-1; maybe TRBD1 (6 bases). Germline CDR1 reads SGHRS; CDR2 reads YFSETQ. Trimming stripped 0 bases from V and 2 bases from J, with 12 bases between. The CDR3 length is 16 residues. CDR3 protein: CASSLAGTLTYNEQFF. In nucleotides, the CDR3 is TGCGCCAGCAGCTTGGCCGGGACACTCACCTACAATGAGCAGTTCTTC. Using reference TRBV5-1 and TRBJ2-1 for the parts outside the CDR3, the full variable domain is KAGVTQTPRYLIKTRGQQVTLSCSPISGHRSVSWYQQTPGQGLQFLFEYFSETQRNKGNFPGRFSGRQFSNSRSEMNVSTLELGDSALYLCASSLAGTLTYNEQFFGPGTRLTVL.

The V call is TRBV18, the J call TRBJ2-3; 8 bases are a match to TRBD2. Germline values: CDR1 KGHSH, CDR2 LQKENI. With V trimmed by 2 bases and J by 2 bases, 3 bases remained unmatched. CDR3 length equals 15 residues. The CDR3 loop reads CASSPSGSDTDTQYF. CDR3 sequence (DNA): TGTGCCAGCTCACCAAGCGGGAGCGACACAGATACGCAGTATTTT.

The chain joins TRBV29-1 to TRBJ2-1; 12 bases fit TRBD2. Germline V gives CDR1 SQVTM, CDR2 ANQGSEA. V gave up 3 bases and J gave up 7 bases; unmatched junction bases: 4. The CDR3 is 14 residues long. For the CDR3, the DNA is TGCAGCGTTGAGACTAGCGGGAGAACAAATGAGCAGTTCTTC. Protein product: CSVETSGRTNEQFF.

The chain couples TRBV2 to TRBJ2-1; D gene uncertain. From germline, CDR1 is SNHLY and CDR2 FYNNEI. There are 15 residues in the CDR3. V lost 7 bases, J lost 0 bases, and 13 bases lay in between. CDR3 bases: TGTGCCAGCACATCTCGGGTCAACTCCTACAATGAGCAGTTCTTC. Encoded protein: CASTSRVNSYNEQFF.

The rearrangement uses TRBV5-6 and TRBJ2-2, with 10 nucleotides matching TRBD1. This CDR3 has 16 residues. The germline gives CDR1 SGHDT, CDR2 YYEEEE. V shed 3 bases and J 7 bases; nucleotides not matched to a gene: 9. In DNA, the CDR3 is TGTGCCAGCAGCTCGTTGGGGACAGGGGTCGTCGGGGAGCTGTTTTTT. It specifies CASSSLGTGVVGELFF.

The V and J genes are TRBV5-1 and TRBJ2-7; 12 nucleotides match TRBD1. CDR1 and CDR2 from the germline V gene are SGHRS and YFSETQ. Unmatched junction bases numbered 11, after V lost 4 bases and J lost 6 bases. The CDR3 is 16 amino acids. The CDR3 is CASSPGGTGGPVEQYF. Written as DNA, the CDR3 is TGCGCCAGCAGCCCGGGGGGGACAGGGGGCCCGGTCGAGCAGTACTTC. Full variable domain (remainder filled in from reference TRBV5-1 and TRBJ2-7): KAGVTQTPRYLIKTRGQQVTLSCSPISGHRSVSWYQQTPGQGLQFLFEYFSETQRNKGNFPGRFSGRQFSNSRSEMNVSTLELGDSALYLCASSPGGTGGPVEQYFGPGTRLTVT.